In its sample, the clone carrying this T cell receptor (beta chain) was seen a few times. Its antigen is not known. This sample is drawn from a study of blood T cells in healthy people across ages. Study-wide points: Leaving the PBMCs unsorted stopped any conclusive comparison of naive versus antigen-experienced cells. With naive T cell percentage, TCR beta diversity showed a strong correlation.

A J-beta primer mix and a sample-barcoded 5' primer were used in a second PCR of about 6 to 12 cycles. TCRdb passed the 5' RACE reads through MiXCR, listing each CDR3 protein once. The profile shows around 1,600,000 distinct CDR3 sequences, roughly 43% of them singletons. The source is a woman under 30 in good health. The sample comprised blood.

Here the CDR3 DNA reads TGTGCCAGCAGCCGTCTAGCGAACACCGGGGAGCTGTTTTTT. Its translation: CASSRLANTGELFF. This chain joins TRBV12-3 or TRBV12-4 and TRBJ2-2; D ambiguous. This CDR3 region has 14 residues. Trimming removed 6 bases from V and 0 bases from J, with 8 bases in between.